This T cell receptor beta chain was sequenced in a study of blood T cell repertoires in COVID-19. Study-wide background: Samples taken during acute and convalescent COVID-19 were collected in the United States, Italy and Spain.

Assay used: immunoSEQ multiplex PCR; TCRdb lists only in-frame clones, some missing. The sample has 250,000 to 350,000 clones, roughly nine tenths seen once; the top ten hold 2% to 2.5%. The CDR3 is 18 residues long. The germline gives CDR1 SGDLS, CDR2 YYNGEE. Trimming at V came to 0 bases and at J to 4 bases, leaving 8 bases not matched to a gene. The rearrangement uses TRBV9 and TRBJ2-3, with 13 positions matching TRBD2. Sequencing was carried out using peripheral blood. This TCR came from a woman aged 45-59 years who had recovered from COVID-19. The CDR3 nucleotides are TGTGCCAGCAGCGTAGGGACTAGCGGGGGATCGTATGCAGATACGCAGTATTTT. Its protein is CASSVGTSGGSYADTQYF. The full variable domain, completed using reference TRBV9 and TRBJ2-3, is DSGVTQTPKHLITATGQRVTLRCSPRSGDLSVYWYQQSLDQGLQFLIQYYNGEERAKGNILERFSAQQFPDLHSELNLSSLELGDSALYFCASSVGTSGGSYADTQYFGPGTRLTVL.